Each of the 30 T cell receptor beta chains below was sequenced from the same sample in a study of CD8+CD57+ T cells in acquired aplastic anemia. Selection for sequencing was limited to patients who had shown CD8+CD57+ cell expansion by flow cytometry. The template used for profiling TCR beta VDJ and CDR3 was genomic DNA. Each CDR3 protein gets one entry after TCRdb re-called the reads with MiXCR. The table includes approximately 300,000 distinct CDR3 sequences, 50% to 65% detected once. The sample taken for sequencing was sorted CD4+, CD8+, or CD8+CD57+ T cells (not recorded which) from PBMCs. The receptors derive from a human donor with aplastic anemia.

This chain joins TRBV7-9 and TRBJ1-4; TRBD1 aligns across 8 bases. The CDR3 spans 14 residues. Trimming removed 4 bases from V and 4 bases from J; junction bases left unmatched: 2. Germline-derived CDR1 and CDR2 are SEHNR and FQNEAQ (reference sequence). CDR3 nucleotides: TGTGCCAGCAGCTGGACAGGGAGTAATGAAAAACTGTTTTTT. Translating gives CASSWTGSNEKLFF.

This clonotype has a count of ten or more. The rearrangement joins TRBV7-9 to TRBJ1-2, with TRBD1 matching 9 bases. The CDR3 spans 15 residues. V gave up 1 base and J gave up 4 bases; unmatched junction bases: 4. Looked up from germline, CDR1 is SEHNR and CDR2 is FQNEAQ (reference sequence). This chain's CDR3 is CASSLETGGLYGYTF. CDR3 bases: TGTGCCAGCAGCTTAGAAACAGGGGGCCTCTATGGCTACACCTTC.

This chain links TRBV29-1 with TRBJ2-1, with D tentatively TRBD1 or TRBD2 (5 bases each). V gave up 7 bases and J gave up 3 bases, with 10 bases separating them. CDR1 and CDR2 from the germline V gene are SQVTM and ANQGSEA. The length of the CDR3 is 12 residues. CDR3 in DNA: TGCAGCGGCCGGGACCTCTACAATGAGCAGTTCTTC. This translates into CSGRDLYNEQFF.

This clonotype was detected a few times. This chain links TRBV30 with TRBJ1-2, with 7 nucleotides matching TRBD1. This CDR3 has 14 residues. Trimming took 7 bases from V and 0 from J; bases not matched to a gene: 8. Per germline, CDR1 GTSNPN and CDR2 SVGIG (reference sequence). CDR3 DNA: TGTGCCTTGAATACAGGGGCCGCTAACTATGGCTACACCTTC. It is translated as CALNTGAANYGYTF.

This chain joins TRBV10-3 and TRBJ2-1, with 12 nucleotides matching TRBD2. Germline CDR1 reads ENHRY; CDR2 reads SYGVKD. V lost 8 bases, J lost 12 bases, and 11 bases stayed unmatched. The CDR3 runs to 14 residues. CDR3 amino acids: CAILASGGAGGQFF. In DNA form, the CDR3 reads TGTGCCATCCTCGCTAGCGGGGGGGCAGGGGGGCAGTTCTTC.

This chain joins TRBV7-4 and TRBJ2-5, with D hard to call. The CDR3 spans 16 residues. Trimming pared 4 bases from V and 3 bases from J, leaving 18 bases between. The germline gives CDR1 SGHVT, CDR2 SQSDAQ. This chain's CDR3 is CASSCHASAIKETQYF. The DNA of the CDR3 is TGTGCCAGCAGCTGCCACGCATCGGCTATCAAAGAGACCCAGTACTTC.

CDR3 nucleotide sequence: TGTGCCAGCAGCTTAGCCGCGGGAGAAACGAACACCGGGGAGCTGTTTTTT. The encoded protein is CASSLAAGETNTGELFF. The J gene is TRBJ2-2, the V gene TRBV7-6; the match to TRBD2 covers 7 bases. The germline V gene encodes CDR1 SGHVS and CDR2 FNYEAQ. This CDR3 has 17 residues. The J segment lost 0 bases and the V segment lost 0 bases, leaving 4 bases of the junction unmatched.

This clonotype was found many times. The chain uses TRBV7-3 and TRBJ2-2; weak D call: TRBD1 (5 bases). CDR1 and CDR2 (germline): SGHTA, FQGTGA. The CDR3 sequence is 17 residues long. V was cut by 0 bases and J by 5 bases, with 16 bases left in between. CDR3 bases: TGTGCCAGCAGCTTAACGGGTCAGGGTGTTCGGACCGGGGAGCTGTTTTTT. Protein product: CASSLTGQGVRTGELFF. The whole variable domain, remainder taken from reference TRBV7-3 and TRBJ2-2, is GAGVSQTPSNKVTEKGKYVELRCDPISGHTALYWYRQSLGQGPEFLIYFQGTGAADDSGLPNDRFFAVRPEGSVSTLKIQRTERGDSAVYLCASSLTGQGVRTGELFFGEGSRLTVL.

This clonotype was seen a single time. This chain uses TRBV7-9 with TRBJ2-3, with D possibly being TRBD1 (5 bases). V lost 0 bases, J lost 2 bases, and 6 bases lay in between. CDR3 length: 14 residues. Germline V lookup: CDR1 SEHNR, CDR2 FQNEAQ (reference sequence). DNA for the CDR3: TGTGCCAGCAGCTTAGCGACAGACACAGATACGCAGTATTTT. Its protein is CASSLATDTDTQYF.

V usage is TRBV24-1 and J usage is TRBJ2-3; 11 positions agree with TRBD2. Trimming removed 12 bases from V and 9 bases from J; junction bases left unmatched: 4. The CDR3 runs to 11 residues. Per the germline V gene, CDR1 is KGHDR and CDR2 is SFDVKD. CDR3 in amino acids: CAATSGSTQYF. CDR3 sequence (DNA): TGTGCCGCCACTAGCGGGAGCACGCAGTATTTT.

This chain joins TRBV7-9 and TRBJ2-6, with D hard to call. Trimming took off 4 bases at V and 0 bases at J, with 10 bases between the two ends. CDR1 is SEHNR and CDR2 is FQNEAQ in the germline V gene (reference sequence). The CDR3 has 16 amino acids. CDR3 coding DNA: TGTGCCAGCAGCTCGTGGGCCCTCTCTGGGGCCAACGTCCTGACTTTC. Its translation: CASSSWALSGANVLTF.

This clonotype came up a few times. The CDR3 coding sequence is TGTGCCAGCTCTCCTGACAGGGGGTTCGGCGGGGAGCTGTTTTTT. Translating gives CASSPDRGFGGELFF. This chain links TRBV18 with TRBJ2-2, with 9 bases lining up with TRBD1. Germline trimming cut 6 bases from V and 7 bases from J; bases unmatched to any gene: 9. Germline assignment: CDR1 KGHSH and CDR2 LQKENI. The CDR3 extends over 15 amino acids. Based on the CDR3 plus reference TRBV18 and TRBJ2-2, the full variable domain is NAGVMQNPRHLVRRRGQEARLRCSPMKGHSHVYWYRQLPEEGLKFMVYLQKENIIDESGMPKERFSAEFPKEGPSILRIQQVVRGDSAAYFCASSPDRGFGGELFFGEGSRLTVL.

The sample holds a few counts of this clonotype. The genes are TRBV29-1 and TRBJ2-7; D remains ambiguous. Germline CDR1 and CDR2: SQVTM and ANQGSEA. The CDR3 runs to 11 residues. V gave up 6 bases and J gave up 3 bases, with 9 bases separating them. In nucleotides, the CDR3 is TGCAGCGTCCTCCTCAACTACGAGCAGTACTTC. Translating gives CSVLLNYEQYF.

The V gene is TRBV7-9, the J gene TRBJ2-3; D not resolved. The V and J ends lost 4 bases and 5 bases respectively, with 10 bases between them. The CDR3 runs 13 residues. The germline CDR1 and CDR2 sequences are SEHNR and FQNEAQ (reference sequence). CDR3 in amino acids: CASSSELRDTQYF. DNA for the CDR3: TGTGCCAGCAGCTCCGAGCTCCGAGATACGCAGTATTTT.

This clonotype came up many times. J is TRBJ2-7 and V is TRBV3-1, with 7 nucleotides matching TRBD1. The CDR3 is 15 residues long. The J segment lost 2 bases and the V segment lost 4 bases, leaving 8 bases of the junction unmatched. Looked up from germline, CDR1 is LGHDT and CDR2 is YNNKEL (reference sequence). The CDR3 region has the DNA TGTGCCAGCAGCCTACAGACAGGGTCCCCCTACGAGCAGTACTTC. Its protein product is CASSLQTGSPYEQYF.

The chain uses TRBV7-2 and TRBJ2-5; D might be TRBD1 or TRBD2, each matching 6 bases. CDR3 length equals 14 residues. Per the germline V gene, CDR1 is SGHTA and CDR2 is FQGNSA. The V and J ends lost 4 bases and 5 bases respectively, with 14 bases between them. The CDR3 sequence: CASSSQGSGETQYF. The CDR3 nucleotides read TGTGCCAGCAGCTCGCAGGGGAGCGGGGAGACCCAGTACTTC.

The chain couples TRBV20-1 to TRBJ1-3, with D unclear. This CDR3 comprises 14 residues. The V end lost 1 base, the J end lost 4 bases, and 11 bases lay between the germline ends. In germline, CDR1 is DFQATT, CDR2 SNEGSKA (reference sequence). CDR3: CSARVPVVGNTIYF. DNA of the CDR3: TGCAGTGCTAGAGTGCCAGTGGTAGGAAACACCATATATTTT.

The chain links TRBV20-1 to TRBJ1-6, with 8 bases matching TRBD1. The CDR3 loop spans 13 amino acids. CDR1 is DFQATT and CDR2 is SNEGSKA in the germline V gene (reference sequence). J gave up 7 bases and V 5 bases, and 4 bases lay outside the gene matches. Written as DNA, the CDR3 is TGCAGTGCTCCGACAGGGGAGAATTCACCCCTCCACTTT. Translation: CSAPTGENSPLHF.

This clonotype showed up many times. The genes are TRBV7-9 and TRBJ2-7; D is perhaps TRBD1 or TRBD2 (5 bases each). The CDR3 sequence is 14 residues long. Germline V lookup: CDR1 SEHNR, CDR2 FQNEAQ (reference sequence). V dropped 5 bases and J dropped 5 bases, with 16 bases sitting between them. CDR3 sequence (DNA): TGTGCCAGCAGCCCGCAGGTGGGGACCAACGAGCAGTACTTC. Translated, it gives CASSPQVGTNEQYF.

A single count supports this clonotype. The V and J genes are TRBV5-8 and TRBJ1-1, with TRBD1 matching 7 bases. The CDR3 has 16 residues. The germline V gene encodes CDR1 SGHTS and CDR2 YDEGEE. Losses at the gene ends were 4 bases for V and 6 bases for J; bases not matched to a gene: 15. CDR3 DNA sequence: TGTGCCAGCAGCGCGGGACAGCCCCCCGTAAGCGCTGAAGCTTTCTTT. Residues: CASSAGQPPVSAEAFF.

In its sample, this clonotype was seen many times. The V call is TRBV18, the J call TRBJ2-7; 7 bases are a match to TRBD1. Germline-derived CDR1 and CDR2 are KGHSH and LQKENI. This CDR3 spans 15 amino acids. With 5 bases clipped from V and 2 bases from J, the junction kept 9 bases outside the gene matches. The CDR3 DNA is TGTGCCAGCTCATCATCGACAGGGACGACCTACGAGCAGTACTTC. Its protein product is CASSSSTGTTYEQYF.

This chain joins TRBV7-8 and TRBJ1-4, with a weak D call TRBD1 (5 bases). Germline CDR1 SGHVS, CDR2 FQNEAQ. The CDR3 is made up of 16 amino acids. Deletions cut 2 bases from V and 7 bases from J, with 17 bases between. The CDR3 DNA reads as TGTGCCAGCAGCTTAATACGGGCGGAGGGGAGTGAAAAACTGTTTTTT. Amino acid sequence: CASSLIRAEGSEKLFF.

This clonotype was seen ten or more times. The V call is TRBV6-5, the J call TRBJ2-5; 9 bases are shared with TRBD1. From germline, CDR1 is MNHEY and CDR2 SVGAGI. With 0 bases clipped from V and 5 bases from J, the junction kept 10 bases outside the gene matches. The CDR3 contains 17 residues. CDR3 coding DNA: TGTGCCAGCAGTTACTCGAGGACAGGGGCCATAGGGGAGACCCAGTACTTC. This encodes CASSYSRTGAIGETQYF.

The chain is built from TRBV18 and TRBJ1-4; no clear D gene. The CDR3 is 16 amino acids. CDR1 and CDR2 (germline): KGHSH, LQKENI. Trimming pared 1 base from V and 5 bases from J, leaving 14 bases between. CDR3 in DNA: TGTGCCAGCTCACCACGGGTGCGCCAGCAGAATGAAAAACTGTTTTTT. Its protein is CASSPRVRQQNEKLFF.

V is TRBV2 and J is TRBJ1-6, with 9 positions matching TRBD1. The CDR3 extends over 14 amino acids. Germline values: CDR1 SNHLY, CDR2 FYNNEI. After removal of 6 bases from V and 6 bases from J, the junction contained 3 bases not matched to a gene. Here the CDR3 reads CASRMDRGNSPLHF. The CDR3 coding sequence is TGTGCCAGCAGGATGGACAGGGGTAATTCACCCCTCCACTTT.

Only a few counts were recorded for this clonotype. J is TRBJ2-7 and V is TRBV7-6; D call uncertain. The ends were cut back, 5 bases at V and 6 bases at J, with 14 bases in the middle. The germline V gene encodes CDR1 SGHVS and CDR2 FNYEAQ. This CDR3 is built from 13 residues. The CDR3 protein is CASSLSTALEQYF. The CDR3 DNA reads TGTGCCAGCAGCCTAAGTACGGCCCTCGAGCAGTACTTC.

Of note for this clonotype: One end of the junction fails to match germline, which may point to a read error. This chain uses TRBV20-1 with TRBJ2-2; tentatively, D is TRBD2 (7 bases). CDR1 is DFQATT, CDR2 SNEGSKA, per germline (reference sequence). This CDR3 is built from 15 residues. CDR3 nucleotides: TGCAGTGCTAGAGATTCCAGCGGGTTTCCCGGGGGGCTGTCTTTT. Translated: CSARDSSGFPGGLSF.

The chain is built from TRBV19 and TRBJ1-5; 12 nucleotides line up with TRBD1. Trimming cost V 6 bases and J 9 bases; bases outside gene matches: 18. The length of the CDR3 is 18 residues. Germline V gives CDR1 LNHDA, CDR2 SQIVND (reference sequence). CDR3 sequence reads: CASSLRDRGRAGLGPQHF. As DNA, the CDR3 is TGTGCCAGTAGCTTACGGGACAGGGGGCGGGCGGGCTTAGGGCCCCAGCATTTT.

This clonotype was found many times. This chain links TRBV7-3 with TRBJ2-1; D may be TRBD1 (6 bases). Deletions cut 6 bases from V and 0 bases from J, with 15 bases between. Germline V gives CDR1 SGHTA, CDR2 FQGTGA. The CDR3 consists of 16 residues. The CDR3 spells CASSIRGQSSYNEQFF. The CDR3 bases are TGTGCCAGCAGTATTAGGGGACAAAGCTCCTACAATGAGCAGTTCTTC.

Only a few counts were recorded for this clonotype. The J gene is TRBJ2-3, the V gene TRBV10-3; 11 nucleotides match TRBD1. The CDR3 covers 13 residues. The germline V gene encodes CDR1 ENHRY and CDR2 SYGVKD. J gave up 2 bases and V 11 bases, and 3 bases lay outside the gene matches. The CDR3 nucleotides read TGTGCCCTAGGACAGGGGGCCACAGATACGCAGTATTTT. Its translation is CALGQGATDTQYF.